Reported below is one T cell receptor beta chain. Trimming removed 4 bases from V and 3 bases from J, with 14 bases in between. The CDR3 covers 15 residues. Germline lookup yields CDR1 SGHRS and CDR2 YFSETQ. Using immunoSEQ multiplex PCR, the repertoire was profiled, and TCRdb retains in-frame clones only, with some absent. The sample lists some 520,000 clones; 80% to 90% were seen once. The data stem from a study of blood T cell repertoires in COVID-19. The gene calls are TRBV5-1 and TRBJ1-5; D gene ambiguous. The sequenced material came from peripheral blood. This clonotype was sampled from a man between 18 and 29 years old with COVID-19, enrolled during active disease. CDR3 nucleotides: TGCGCCAGCAGCCTCATACCAGGTTCCAATCAGCCCCAGCATTTT. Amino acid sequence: CASSLIPGSNQPQHF.